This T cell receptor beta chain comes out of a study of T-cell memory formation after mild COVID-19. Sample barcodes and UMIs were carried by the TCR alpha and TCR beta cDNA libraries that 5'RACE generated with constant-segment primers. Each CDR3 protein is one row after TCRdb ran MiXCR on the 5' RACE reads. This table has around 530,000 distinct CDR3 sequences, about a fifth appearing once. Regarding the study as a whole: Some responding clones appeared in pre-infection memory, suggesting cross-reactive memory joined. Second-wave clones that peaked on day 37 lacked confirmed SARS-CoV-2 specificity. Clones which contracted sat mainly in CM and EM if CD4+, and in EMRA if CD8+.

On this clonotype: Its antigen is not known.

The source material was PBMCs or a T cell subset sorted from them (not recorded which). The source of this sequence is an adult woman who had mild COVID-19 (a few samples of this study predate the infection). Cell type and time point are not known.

The CDR3 reads CASSPWKGYEQYF. DNA of the CDR3: TGTGCCAGCTCCCCCTGGAAGGGCTACGAGCAGTACTTC. The chain uses TRBV12-3 or TRBV12-4 and TRBJ2-7; D ambiguous. Trimming stripped 8 bases from V and 3 bases from J, with 14 bases between. The CDR3 consists of 13 residues.